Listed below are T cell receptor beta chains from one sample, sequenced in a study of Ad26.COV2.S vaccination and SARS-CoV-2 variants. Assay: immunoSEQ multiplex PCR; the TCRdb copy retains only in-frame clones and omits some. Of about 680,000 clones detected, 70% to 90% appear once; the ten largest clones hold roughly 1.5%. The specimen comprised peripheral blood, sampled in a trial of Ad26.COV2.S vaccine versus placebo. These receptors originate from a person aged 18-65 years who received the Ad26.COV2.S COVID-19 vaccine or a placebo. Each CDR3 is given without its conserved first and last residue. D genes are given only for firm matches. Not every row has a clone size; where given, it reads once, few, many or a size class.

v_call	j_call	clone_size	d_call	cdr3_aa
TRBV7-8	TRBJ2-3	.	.	ASSLVQTPSTDTQY
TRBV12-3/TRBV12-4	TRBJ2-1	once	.	ASSFRESDEQF
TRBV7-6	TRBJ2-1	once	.	ASSFAGDRPHNEQF
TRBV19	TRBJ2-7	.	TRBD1	ASSTPDRGKGYEQY
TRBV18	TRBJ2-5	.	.	ASSPPGETQY
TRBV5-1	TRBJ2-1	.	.	ASSPPSSYNEQF
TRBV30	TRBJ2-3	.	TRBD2	AWSVPRGGRADTQY
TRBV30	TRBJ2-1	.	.	AWSLKRGSYNEQF
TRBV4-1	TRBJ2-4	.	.	ASSQSGDQNIQY
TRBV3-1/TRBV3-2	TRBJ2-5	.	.	ASSQNSGAKETQY
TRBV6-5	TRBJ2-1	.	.	ASMAGSSYNEQF
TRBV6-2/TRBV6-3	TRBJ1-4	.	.	ASSPPSPGPPEKLF
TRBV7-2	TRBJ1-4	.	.	ASSPQTTNEKLF
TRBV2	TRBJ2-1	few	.	ASGGEGRSYNEQF
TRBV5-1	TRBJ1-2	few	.	ASSFAGRGYT
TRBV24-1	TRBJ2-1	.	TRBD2	ATSDLSGSSDNEQF
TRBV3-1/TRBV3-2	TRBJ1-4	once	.	ASSQDRTMGEKLF
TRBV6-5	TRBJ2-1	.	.	ASSPTGLEQF
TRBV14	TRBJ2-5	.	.	ASSQDLASGTQY
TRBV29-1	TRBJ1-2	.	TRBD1	SVDRGGVYGYT
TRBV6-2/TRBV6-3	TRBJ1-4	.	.	ASSYRLPRNDEKLF
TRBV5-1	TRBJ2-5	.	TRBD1	ASSLGDRSGGIQY
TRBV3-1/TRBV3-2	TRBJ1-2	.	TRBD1	ASSQVGQGVKYGYT
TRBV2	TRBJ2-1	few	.	ASSERAGHNEQF
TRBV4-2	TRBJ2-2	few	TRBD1	ASSPRQGTGELF
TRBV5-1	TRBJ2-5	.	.	ASSLWTPGETQY
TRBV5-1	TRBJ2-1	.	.	ASSPGGSSYNEQF
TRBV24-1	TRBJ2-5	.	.	ATSHPGQETQY
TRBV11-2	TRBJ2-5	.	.	ASSFTGRETQY
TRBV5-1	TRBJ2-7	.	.	ASSLTGDWDEQY
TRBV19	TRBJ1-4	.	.	ASSIGAGEKLF
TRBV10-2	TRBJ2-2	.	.	ASSEPGYTGELF
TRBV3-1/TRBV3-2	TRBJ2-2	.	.	ASSLRVQNTGELF
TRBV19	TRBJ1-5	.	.	ASSMGRGGQPQH
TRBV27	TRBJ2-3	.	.	ASSSPGLRTDTQY
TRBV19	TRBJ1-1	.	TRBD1	ASSMGTGDPTEAF
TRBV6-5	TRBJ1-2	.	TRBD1	ASRNRDRGRGYT